The rows below give T cell receptor beta chains drawn from one sample of a study of shared clonotypes between healthy human individuals. Measured with immunoSEQ multiplex PCR; TCRdb has only the in-frame clones, and not every one. The repertoire holds over a million clones, around four fifths seen once, with about 1.5% in the top ten. The sequenced sample was memory CD4+ T cells sorted from blood. These receptors were taken from a man between 18 and 29 years old in good health. CDR3s include the opening cysteine and the closing phenylalanine or tryptophan. The D gene is left open where the match is weak. The listing skips clone size in some rows; elsewhere it reads once, few, many or a size class.

D,length,J,V,size,DNA,CDR3
.,15,TRBJ2-6,TRBV19,.,TGTGCCAGTAGTCGGACAGCGCCGGGGGCCAACGTCCTGACTTTC,CASSRTAPGANVLTF
.,20,TRBJ2-5,TRBV21-1,once,TGTGCCAGCAGCAATATACGACTTAGCGGGAGGGCCGGTCTCCAAGAGACCCAGTACTTC,CASSNIRLSGRAGLQETQYF
TRBD1,14,TRBJ2-7,TRBV6-1,few,TGTGCCAGCAGAGGACAGGCCAGCTCCTACGAGCAGTACTTC,CASRGQASSYEQYF
.,14,TRBJ1-1,TRBV5-4,.,TGTGCCAGCAGCGCCGGGTGGGAGCGTCTTGAAGCTTTCTTT,CASSAGWERLEAFF
TRBD2,15,TRBJ2-3,TRBV2,once,TGTGCCAGCCGGGAGGGCCGGTGGTTGGAAGATACGCAGTATTTT,CASREGRWLEDTQYF
.,15,TRBJ1-5,TRBV27,.,TGTGCCAGCGGATCGAGCGGGGGGGGATATCAGCCCCAGCATTTT,CASGSSGGGYQPQHF
TRBD1,14,TRBJ1-6,TRBV30,.,TGTGCCTGGGGGGAGACAGGGTTCAATTCACCCCTCCACTTT,CAWGETGFNSPLHF
.,14,TRBJ2-3,TRBV5-1,once,TGCGCCAGCAGCTTGACTAGGACAACAGATACGCAGTATTTT,CASSLTRTTDTQYF
.,12,TRBJ2-7,TRBV6-5,.,TGTGCCAGCGGGACGGTCTCCTACGAGCAGTACTTC,CASGTVSYEQYF
.,18,TRBJ1-6,TRBV5-1,.,TGCGCCAGCAGCTTGGAGTTGGCCTCGGGGGCCGATAATTCACCCCTCCACTTT,CASSLELASGADNSPLHF
.,13,TRBJ1-2,TRBV2,many,TGTGCCAGCAGTGAAGGGCTAATCTATGGCTACACCTTC,CASSEGLIYGYTF
TRBD2,16,TRBJ2-3,TRBV7-9,.,TGTGCCAGCAGCTACGTTCTAGCGGAGGGCGCAGATACGCAGTATTTT,CASSYVLAEGADTQYF
TRBD2,13,TRBJ2-1,TRBV5-1,.,TGCGCCAGCGGACTAGCGGAGTACAATGAGCAGTTCTTC,CASGLAEYNEQFF
TRBD1,14,TRBJ1-1,TRBV11-2,.,TGTGCCAGCAGCTTAGCCACAGGGGAAACTGAAGCTTTCTTT,CASSLATGETEAFF
.,15,TRBJ1-2,TRBV7-2,.,TGTGCCAGCAGCTTAAACAGGCAGGGCTTGGGTGGCTACACCTTC,CASSLNRQGLGGYTF
.,14,TRBJ1-2,TRBV18,.,TGTGCCAGCTCACCACCGGGAACACTCTATGGCTACACCTTC,CASSPPGTLYGYTF
.,18,TRBJ2-1,TRBV7-2,few,TGTGCCAGCAGCTTAGTCCCATCCCGGGAGAGACAACCCAATGAGCAGTTCTTC,CASSLVPSRERQPNEQFF
.,17,TRBJ2-3,TRBV10-3,once,TGTGCCATCAGTGAGTCGACTTTGGGACTGCACACAGATACGCAGTATTTT,CAISESTLGLHTDTQYF
.,15,TRBJ2-5,TRBV5-1,.,TGCGCCAGCAGCCAGTCCCCGGGGGGCTGGGAGACCCAGTACTTC,CASSQSPGGWETQYF
.,15,TRBJ1-6,TRBV6-6,.,TGTGCCAGCAGTTACGTCCGAGGAACCGGTTCACCCCTCCACTTT,CASSYVRGTGSPLHF
.,12,TRBJ2-1,TRBV29-1,.,TGCAGCGTTGAAGGGCGAGGCTATGAGCAGTTCTTC,CSVEGRGYEQFF
TRBD1,14,TRBJ1-4,TRBV6-8,.,TGTGCCAGCAGTACCGGGACAGGGGACGAAAAACTGTTTTTT,CASSTGTGDEKLFF
TRBD1,15,TRBJ1-4,TRBV7-2,.,TGTGCCAGCAGCTCTTACAGGGGGACAAGGGAAAAACTGTTTTTT,CASSSYRGTREKLFF
.,14,TRBJ1-5,TRBV10-3,few,TGTGCCATCAGTGAACTGGCAGGTAATCAGCCCCAGCATTTT,CAISELAGNQPQHF
.,18,TRBJ1-1,TRBV19,.,TGTGCCAGTAGTATGCAGCTCGGGCGGGGAGCCCCGAACACTGAAGCTTTCTTT,CASSMQLGRGAPNTEAFF
.,13,TRBJ2-7,TRBV2,.,TGTGCCAGCAGTGAATTAGGGACCTCCGAGCAGTACTTC,CASSELGTSEQYF
.,11,TRBJ1-1,TRBV10-3,few,TGTGCCATCAGTGCACAGAAAGAAGCTTTCTTT,CAISAQKEAFF
.,15,TRBJ2-7,TRBV6-1,.,TGTGCCAGCACCCAAGGGGGGGCGAGCTCCTACGAGCAGTACTTC,CASTQGGASSYEQYF
.,15,TRBJ2-2,TRBV5-6,.,TGTGCCAGCAGCTTGGTTGGGAAAGCGGCCGGGGAGCTGTTTTTT,CASSLVGKAAGELFF
.,13,TRBJ1-6,TRBV2,few,TGTGCCAGCAGTGAATGGGTTAATTCACCCCTCCACTTT,CASSEWVNSPLHF
.,15,TRBJ2-7,TRBV19,.,TGTGCCAGTAGCTTAACAGGGAGAGGCTCCTACGAGCAGTACTTC,CASSLTGRGSYEQYF
.,13,TRBJ1-2,TRBV5-1,.,TGCGCCAGCAGCTTGGGTCAGGTGGATGGCTACACCTTC,CASSLGQVDGYTF
.,14,TRBJ2-2,TRBV5-5,.,TGTGCCAGCAGCTTGATAGGGACCACCGGGGAGCTGTTTTTT,CASSLIGTTGELFF
.,15,TRBJ1-1,TRBV5-1,once,TGCGCCAGCGTTCCTCGGTCCGGGCTGAACACTGAAGCTTTCTTT,CASVPRSGLNTEAFF
.,13,TRBJ2-7,TRBV10-3,.,TGTGCCATCAGGGACGGATTTTCCTACGAGCAGTACTTC,CAIRDGFSYEQYF
.,15,TRBJ2-7,TRBV7-2,.,TGTGCCAGCAGCCCTATCGGTCGGAATGGCTACGAGCAGTACTTC,CASSPIGRNGYEQYF
.,15,TRBJ2-3,TRBV2,once,TGTGCCAGCAGTGAAGGAACAGTAAAGGGGCCAGGGGAGTATTTT,CASSEGTVKGPGEYF
.,16,TRBJ1-5,TRBV28,.,TGTGCCAGCAGTTGGGCGGAAGACCCCAGGCTAAGACCCCAGCATTTT,CASSWAEDPRLRPQHF
TRBD1,15,TRBJ2-7,TRBV6-5,.,TGTGCCAGCAGGGACGGGACAGGGGTCTCCTACGAGCAGTACTTC,CASRDGTGVSYEQYF
.,15,TRBJ2-2,TRBV2,.,TGTGCCAGCAGTGGGCTTGGGGGGAGCACCGGGGAGCTGTTTTTT,CASSGLGGSTGELFF
TRBD2,15,TRBJ2-3,TRBV6-1,many,TGTGCCAGCAGTGAACTAGCGGGGGGGCCAGATACGCAGTATTTT,CASSELAGGPDTQYF
TRBD2,18,TRBJ2-3,TRBV10-3,once,TGTGCCATCAGTGATACTGTTTTGGCTAGCGGGGCTACAGATACGCAGTATTTT,CAISDTVLASGATDTQYF
.,14,TRBJ1-1,TRBV6-5,.,TGTGCCAGCAGCCCCAGGGGCGTCTATACTGAAGCTTTCTTT,CASSPRGVYTEAFF
.,11,TRBJ2-1,TRBV20-1,.,TGCAGTGCTAGCCCCCCCAATGAGCAGTTCTTC,CSASPPNEQFF
TRBD1,15,TRBJ2-3,TRBV28,few,TGTGCCAGCAGCAGGGACAGGGTGGGCACAGATACGCAGTATTTT,CASSRDRVGTDTQYF
.,14,TRBJ2-5,TRBV18,.,TGTGCCAGCTCACCCGGACAGTTTCAAGAGACCCAGTACTTC,CASSPGQFQETQYF
TRBD1,15,TRBJ1-2,TRBV5-1,.,TGCGCCAGCAGACGGGAGGGGCCGGGACAGGGTCTCTCCACCTTC,CASRREGPGQGLSTF
.,15,TRBJ1-4,TRBV5-1,.,TGCGCCAGCAGCTTATCGGGACAACCTAATGAAAAACTGTTTTTT,CASSLSGQPNEKLFF
TRBD1,14,TRBJ2-1,TRBV6-1,.,TGTGCCAGCAGTGTGGACAGGGGGTTGAATGAGCAGTTCTTC,CASSVDRGLNEQFF
.,15,TRBJ1-1,TRBV30,.,TGTGCCTGGAGTGTATTCGGGGGAGTGAACACTGAAGCTTTCTTT,CAWSVFGGVNTEAFF
TRBD1,13,TRBJ2-5,TRBV10-1,.,TGCGCCAGCAGTAACGGACAGGAAGAGACCCAGTACTTC,CASSNGQEETQYF
.,17,TRBJ2-7,TRBV19,few,TGTGCCAGTAGTATCAAATTCTGGGGGAGAAACTCCTACGAGCAGTACTTC,CASSIKFWGRNSYEQYF
.,13,TRBJ1-3,TRBV9,.,TGTGCCAGCAGCCCTTTCCAGGGAAACACCATATATTTT,CASSPFQGNTIYF
TRBD1,13,TRBJ1-5,TRBV28,.,TGTGCCGGTGGTGGACAGGTAAATCAGCCCCAGCATTTT,CAGGGQVNQPQHF